This is a list of T cell receptor beta chains from one sample in a study of blood T cell repertoires in COVID-19. Using immunoSEQ multiplex PCR, the repertoire was profiled, and TCRdb retains in-frame clones only, with some absent. The sample shows approximately 100,000 clones, about 80% of them seen only once. The source material was peripheral blood. These TCRs come from a man in his 70s with acute or convalescent COVID-19. The conserved cysteine and the conserved F or W are not part of the CDR3 here.

TRBV4-1	TRBJ1-1	ASKPDRGLSTEAF
TRBV28	TRBJ2-7	ASSRRTSGGLYEQY
TRBV7-9	TRBJ1-1	ASSLGEIRQAF
TRBV19	TRBJ1-2	ASSPRDRNNYGYT
TRBV6-5	TRBJ1-1	ASRKDRQNTEAF
TRBV30	TRBJ1-1	AWSYYRGGATEAF
TRBV5-5	TRBJ1-4	ASSGVTSSNEKLF
TRBV20-1	TRBJ2-3	SASLGAGGNTQY
TRBV7-6	TRBJ2-1	ASSPDTGLGRSEQF
TRBV18	TRBJ2-7	ASSPRTSGAYEQY
TRBV6-5	TRBJ1-6	ASSYSRADSPLH
TRBV4-3	TRBJ1-2	ASSPAGLGYGYT
TRBV6-2/TRBV6-3	TRBJ2-3	ASSYPGTAGTQY
TRBV7-3	TRBJ1-1	ASSSRVGAGPNTEAF
TRBV10-1	TRBJ1-1	ASSESGQNTEAF
TRBV6-1	TRBJ2-5	ASREEGSGKETQY
TRBV6-5	TRBJ1-2	ASTGTRTNYGYT
TRBV6-5	TRBJ1-5	ASSYLRGNQPQH
TRBV20-1	TRBJ2-1	SARDLWEQF
TRBV5-1	TRBJ2-5	ASRPAGGQETQY
TRBV10-2	TRBJ2-1	ASSDLPGSGHPYNEQF
TRBV9	TRBJ1-2	ASSVVETGSYGYT
TRBV13	TRBJ2-1	ASSSRTENREQF
TRBV9	TRBJ2-1	ASSVSELVNNEQF
TRBV14	TRBJ2-1	ASSRQLGLAGNEQF
TRBV9	TRBJ2-7	ASSPQGDRGFDGQY
TRBV5-1	TRBJ2-3	ACHDMTGDTDTQY
TRBV11-2	TRBJ1-1	ASSPTLRQTTEAF
TRBV5-1	TRBJ1-1	ASSQVGGLGTEAF
TRBV5-8	TRBJ2-1	ASSLLVYFGAYNEQF
TRBV19	TRBJ1-5	ASSIFGGTESMGAQH
TRBV2	TRBJ2-2	ASRKTTGGVGELF
TRBV18	TRBJ2-1	ASSAGLAYNEQF
TRBV24-1	TRBJ2-1	ATHGVAYNEQF
TRBV28	TRBJ1-2	ASSLGRVGGYT
TRBV5-1	TRBJ1-6	ASSRDSYNSPLH